The 10 T cell receptor beta chains listed next were all sequenced from one sample in a study of human T cells and chemical hapten exposure. Time point here: pre-sensitization, week 0. Sample treatment: therapeutic diphenylcyclopropenone sensitization with weekly scalp DPC. TCRdb re-called the RACE reads with MiXCR, one entry per CDR3 protein. The sample yields around 260,000 distinct CDR3 sequences, over 8% seen once. The sample consisted of whole blood, taken in connection with sensitization to the hapten diphenylcyclopropenone (DPC). The source of these receptors is a woman aged 35 to 49 with alopecia areata. Some clones in this sample may be carry-over from other donors' samples.

The genes are TRBV28 and TRBJ2-1; tentatively, D is TRBD1 or TRBD2 (6 bases each). V dropped 6 bases and J dropped 4 bases, with 16 bases sitting between them. This CDR3 has 15 residues. Germline-derived CDR1 and CDR2 are MDHEN and SYDVKM. DNA for the CDR3: TGTGCCAGCAGGCCGCGGGACATCGGATACAATGAGCAGTTCTTC. Encoded protein: CASRPRDIGYNEQFF.

This clonotype was found a few times. The chain has TRBV27 and TRBJ1-6; TRBD1 might be the D (5 bases). The CDR3 length is 14 residues. The V end lost 5 bases, the J end lost 7 bases, and 12 bases lay between the germline ends. Germline CDR1 reads MNHEY; CDR2 reads SMNVEV (reference sequence). CDR3 bases: TGTGCCAGCAGTCCCGCCAGGGCGAATTCACCCCTCCACTTT. It encodes CASSPARANSPLHF.

The gene calls are TRBV15 and TRBJ1-5, with D hard to call. Looked up from germline, CDR1 is LNHNV and CDR2 is YYDKDF (reference sequence). V was cut by 1 base and J by 4 bases, with 11 bases left in between. The CDR3 covers 15 residues. This chain's CDR3 is CATSRGSSRNQPQHF. DNA of the CDR3: TGTGCCACCAGCAGAGGTAGCAGCCGGAATCAGCCCCAGCATTTT.

This clonotype was detected many times. This chain uses TRBV29-1 with TRBJ2-5; D uncertain. The ends were cut back, 4 bases at V and 5 bases at J, with 11 bases in the middle. This CDR3 has 12 amino acids. The germline V gene has CDR1 SQVTM and CDR2 ANQGSEA. CDR3 region: CSVVTMGETQYF. The CDR3 bases are TGCAGCGTTGTTACAATGGGGGAGACCCAGTACTTC.

V usage is TRBV29-1 and J usage is TRBJ1-4, with 9 bases aligning to TRBD1. The CDR3 is 14 residues long. Germline V gives CDR1 SQVTM, CDR2 ANQGSEA. V lost 6 bases to trimming and J lost 8 bases; unmatched junction nucleotides: 10. CDR3 DNA sequence: TGCAGCGTACCCGGACGGGACAGGGAAGAAAAACTGTTTTTT. As protein: CSVPGRDREEKLFF.

This clonotype has at least ten counts. V usage is TRBV6-5 and J usage is TRBJ1-2; perhaps TRBD1 as D (6 bases). The germline V gene has CDR1 MNHEY and CDR2 SVGAGI. The CDR3 length is 14 residues. The V end lost 5 bases, the J end lost 5 bases, and 15 bases lay between the germline ends. The CDR3: CASSHGRTDYGYTF. For the CDR3, the DNA is TGTGCCAGCAGTCACGGTCGGACAGATTATGGCTACACCTTC.

The V and J genes are TRBV5-4 and TRBJ2-3; 10 positions agree with TRBD1. This CDR3 is built from 16 residues. The V and J ends lost 0 bases and 5 bases, in that order; junction bases with no gene match: 6. Germline-derived CDR1 and CDR2 are SGHNT and YYREEE (reference sequence). The DNA of the CDR3 is TGTGCCAGCAGCTTGGGAGGGACAGGGGTTGGAGATACGCAGTATTTT. Its protein is CASSLGGTGVGDTQYF.

Only a few counts were recorded for this clonotype. The chain uses TRBV6-5 and TRBJ1-1; a possible D gene is TRBD1 (5 bases). From germline, CDR1 is MNHEY and CDR2 SVGAGI. The CDR3 is 14 residues long. The V end lost 4 bases, the J end lost 5 bases, and 14 bases lay between the germline ends. The DNA of the CDR3 is TGTGCCAGCAGTTTGAGGGGTTGGGGAACTGAAGCTTTCTTT. As protein: CASSLRGWGTEAFF.

This clonotype was seen ten or more times. V is TRBV5-4 and J is TRBJ2-7; D possibly corresponds to TRBD1 (5 bases). The CDR3 extends over 15 amino acids. The V gene's germline CDR1 is SGHNT and CDR2 YYREEE (reference sequence). The V end was cut by 0 bases, the J end by 5 bases, with 15 bases between. The CDR3: CASSLEVWGADEQYF. CDR3 in DNA: TGTGCCAGCAGCTTGGAAGTGTGGGGCGCGGACGAGCAGTACTTC.

This clonotype was found many times. The genes are TRBV12-3 or TRBV12-4 and TRBJ2-1; D gene unclear. CDR3 length: 12 residues. V shed 6 bases and J shed 6 bases, with 9 bases lying between them. This chain's CDR3 is CASSRASNEQFF. In DNA, the CDR3 is TGTGCCAGCAGCCGTGCTAGCAATGAGCAGTTCTTC.